The clone carrying this TCR beta chain was observed at least ten times. The antigen is not known. Each 10 ml fresh peripheral blood draw supplied the PBMCs. TCR beta CDR3 sequences were amplified from RNA transcripts. Using the HTBI primer set, a first-round RT-PCR was run on the TCR CDR3. MiXCR was run by TCRdb on the multiplex PCR reads, yielding one entry per CDR3 protein. The data hold under 300,000 distinct CDR3 sequences, with around a quarter observed a single time. The sample originates from a study of T cells in Graves' hyperthyroidism and ophthalmopathy. Across the whole study: Peripheral blood was acquired at first diagnosis, ahead of any therapy whatsoever. Study-level findings and limits: Model-based prediction identified ophthalmopathy a median roughly six months prior to its onset. Most clonotypes that expanded in the thyroid above 0.001 also showed up in blood.

This CDR3 is 12 amino acids long. Trimming removed 3 bases at V and 5 bases at J, with 11 bases between. Germline V gene lookup returns CDR1 SQVTM and CDR2 ANQGSEA. The origin of this receptor is a man aged 35 to 55 with Graves' hyperthyroidism that later progressed to Graves' ophthalmopathy. Sequenced sample: blood. The V gene is TRBV29-1, the J gene TRBJ2-7; no clear D gene. The chain's CDR3 is CSVELHPDEQYF. In nucleotides, the CDR3 is TGCAGCGTTGAGCTGCATCCCGACGAGCAGTACTTC.